The 5 T cell receptor beta chains below were found in one sample sequenced in a study of shared clonotypes between healthy human individuals. Sequenced by immunoSEQ multiplex PCR; TCRdb stores in-frame clones only, minus some. In the table there are a few million clones, around 93% of which are singletons. CD45RO negativity and positive selection for CCR7 defined naive CD8 cells, a population that excluded terminally differentiated effector memory CD45RA+ cells. The sequenced sample was naive CD8+ T cells from PBMCs. The receptors originated from a man between 18 and 35 years old in good health. Some clones in this sample may be carry-over from other donors' samples.

This clone was seen a single time. The chain joins TRBV27 to TRBJ2-7; 7 bases map to TRBD1. The junction had 2 bases not matched to a gene; V was cut back by 3 bases and J by 0 bases. CDR1 MNHEY and CDR2 SMNVEV come from the germline V gene (reference sequence). The CDR3 spans 14 residues. The CDR3 sequence is CASSFTGDSYEQYF. The CDR3 DNA sequence: TGTGCCAGCAGTTTCACAGGGGACTCCTACGAGCAGTACTTC.

The rearrangement links TRBV19 to TRBJ2-7; TRBD1 is a possible D gene (5 bases). The CDR3 has 13 residues. Germline CDR1 reads LNHDA; CDR2 reads SQIVND (reference sequence). Trimming stripped 5 bases from V and 3 bases from J, with 11 bases between. The CDR3 sequence: CASSLKGDYEQYF. In nucleotides, the CDR3 is TGTGCCAGTAGTCTGAAAGGGGACTACGAGCAGTACTTC.

This chain joins TRBV7-7 and TRBJ2-7, with a possible D match to TRBD1 (6 bases). Germline assignment: CDR1 SSHAT and CDR2 FNYEAQ (reference sequence). The CDR3 runs 18 residues. V lost 2 bases and J lost 0, with 20 bases in between. This CDR3 reads CASSLSSLGAMGSYEQYF. DNA for the CDR3: TGTGCCAGCAGCTTAAGTAGTCTGGGGGCGATGGGCTCCTACGAGCAGTACTTC. The full variable domain, in which reference TRBV7-7 and TRBJ2-7 provide the parts outside the CDR3, is GAGVSQSPRYKVTKRGQDVTLRCDPISSHATLYWYQQALGQGPEFLTYFNYEAQPDKSGLPSDRFSAERPEGSISTLTIQRTEQRDSAMYRCASSLSSLGAMGSYEQYFGPGTRLTVT.

The chain uses TRBV6-1 and TRBJ2-4, with a weak D call TRBD2 (5 bases). V lost 1 base and J 3 bases, leaving 13 bases between the germline ends. Germline lookup yields CDR1 MNHNS and CDR2 SASEGT. The CDR3 has 16 residues. The CDR3 spells CASSEGGYDYKNIQYF. In nucleotides, the CDR3 is TGTGCCAGCAGTGAAGGGGGTTATGACTACAAAAACATTCAGTACTTC.

The chain uses TRBV6-5 and TRBJ2-1; D is possibly TRBD2 (5 bases). The CDR3 has 15 amino acids. CDR1 MNHEY and CDR2 SVGAGI come from the germline V gene. Between the trimmed V and J ends, which lost 6 bases and 2 bases, there was a span of 14 bases. The CDR3 bases are TGTGCCAGCAGCCCTTTTGCGACTACCTACAATGAGCAGTTCTTC. Translating it yields CASSPFATTYNEQFF.